This passage covers 7 T cell receptor beta chains from one sample sequenced in a study of CD8+ T cells in alopecia areata. The sequencing template was cDNA reverse transcribed from extracted RNA. Libraries were prepared by immunoSEQ multiplex PCR; TCRdb keeps only in-frame clonotypes and omits some of them. The sample yields about 270,000 clones, without any singletons. Cutaneous lymph nodes were pooled and cells sorted by CD4, CD8alpha, NKG2D, NKG2ACE and more. The material sequenced was CD4+ T cells sorted from a lymph node. These receptors all come from a C3H/HeJ mouse with alopecia areata. For this mouse line, the MHC haplotype is H2-k.

Points on this clone: Gene names and germline match the mouse. The read ends 4 residues before the CDR3 terminus; that terminus is restored from the germline J gene. The chain joins TRBV19 to TRBJ2-3, with 9 bases matching TRBD2. CDR1 is FNHDT and CDR2 is SITEND in the germline V gene (reference sequence). The V segment lost 7 bases and the J segment 0 bases; nucleotides outside the gene matches: 6. This CDR3 is 15 amino acids long. The chain's CDR3 is CASPDWGTSAETLYF. The sequenced CDR3 bases are TGTGCCAGCCCCGACTGGGGGACTAGTGCAGAA. Full variable domain (rest looked up from reference TRBV19 and TRBJ2-3): GGIITQTPKFLIGQEGQKLTLKCQQNFNHDTMYWYRQDSGKGLRLIYYSITENDLQKGDLSEGYDASREKKSSFSLTVTSAQKNEMAVFLCASPDWGTSAETLYFGSGTRLTVL.

This clone was seen more than once but under ten times. Gene and germline names: mouse. The read ends 4 residues shy of where the CDR3 ends; the end is completed using the germline J gene. V gene TRBV5 combines with J gene TRBJ2-4; TRBD2 matches 11 bases. V lost 4 bases and J lost 0; bases outside the gene matches: 3. Germline CDR1 and CDR2: LGHNA and YNLKQL (reference sequence). The CDR3 loop spans 16 amino acids. The CDR3 loop reads CASSRTGGTSQNTLYF. The CDR3 bases that were read are TGTGCCAGCAGCCGGACTGGGGGGACTAGTCAAAAC.

This clone came up a few times. Mouse gene names apply. Read data end 4 residues before the CDR3 end; the end is taken from the germline J gene. Other DNA sequences from this sample encode an identical CDR3 as well. The rearrangement links TRBV1 to TRBJ2-4; 8 bases line up with TRBD2. The CDR3 is made up of 16 amino acids. With 0 bases clipped from V and 0 bases from J, the junction kept 2 bases outside the gene matches. From germline, CDR1 is NSQYPW and CDR2 LRSPGD (reference sequence). This CDR3 is CTCSADPGGSQNTLYF. CDR3 DNA (partial): TGCACCTGCAGTGCAGACCCTGGGGGGAGTCAAAAC.

This clone was seen ten or more times. Each gene name is a mouse one. The missing CDR3 end, 4 residues past where the read stops, is filled in from the germline J gene. The chain carries TRBV3 and TRBJ2-5; a possible D gene is TRBD1 (6 bases). Trimming shortened V by 1 base and J by 0 bases, and 8 bases separated the two germline ends. Germline V gives CDR1 SNHLY, CDR2 FYNGKV (reference sequence). This CDR3 spans 15 amino acids. The CDR3 region is CASSLVGHNQDTQYF. CDR3 DNA, as far as it was read: TGTGCCAGCAGCTTAGTGGGACATAACCAAGAC.

Remarks on this clone: The genes are named according to mouse. Coverage ceases 4 residues before the CDR3 finishes, and the germline J gene fills in the end. The genes are TRBV13-1 and TRBJ2-1, with D perhaps matching TRBD1 (6 bases). Germline values: CDR1 NSHNY, CDR2 SYGAGN. This CDR3 comprises 14 residues. Trimming took 2 bases from V and 3 from J, leaving 9 bases between them. CDR3 bases read: TGTGCCAGCAGTGACCCCAGGGGCTATGCT. Residues: CASSDPRGYA. The CDR3, in full, reads CASSDPRGYAEQFF.

With regard to this clone: Each gene name is a mouse one. The read finishes 4 residues shy of the CDR3 end, and the germline J gene is used to complete it. The J gene is TRBJ1-2, the V gene TRBV29; D is undetermined. Germline CDR1 is MSHET and CDR2 is SYDVDS. V was pared by 11 bases and J by 0 bases, with 7 bases between. CDR3 size: 11 residues. The part of the CDR3 DNA that was read is TGTGCTCGACAATCAAACTCC. Amino acids: CARQSNS. The full CDR3 is CARQSNSDYTF.

To note about this clone: Gene names are mouse gene names. The CDR3 extends 4 residues past the end of the read, so its final part is completed from the germline J gene. Other DNA sequences in the sample encode the same CDR3. The J gene is TRBJ2-1, the V gene TRBV1; tentatively, D is TRBD1 (6 bases). V gave up 0 bases and J gave up 0 bases, with 9 bases separating them. This CDR3 has 16 residues. Germline values: CDR1 NSQYPW, CDR2 LRSPGD (reference sequence). The CDR3 loop is CTCSAEGTTNYAEQFF. The CDR3 DNA, read in part, is TGCACCTGCAGTGCAGAAGGGACAACTAACTATGCT.